This TCR beta chain was sequenced during a study of spatial heterogeneity in lung cancer. Time point noted: blood taken at disease recurrence. Whole RNA, isolated from tumor, nontumor lung or frozen PBMC, was sequenced without prior sorting. This clonotype was picked up a small number of times. This beta chain was picked up by a library intended for alpha chains and is off target, so its count carries little meaning. V lost 1 base, J lost 5 bases, and 14 bases lay in between. There are 15 residues in the CDR3. A single record per CDR3 protein comes from TCRdb applying MiXCR to the 5' RACE reads. The table includes about 9,700 distinct CDR3 sequences, approximately 3.5% detected once.

The source of this sequence is a female donor with early-stage non-small cell lung cancer. The chain recombines TRBV12-3 or TRBV12-4 with TRBJ2-5, with D tentatively TRBD1 (6 bases). Sequenced material: PBMCs, taken at recurrence. CDR3 amino acids: CASSLVQGIWETQYF. The DNA of the CDR3 is TGTGCCAGCAGTTTAGTACAGGGCATTTGGGAGACCCAGTACTTC.